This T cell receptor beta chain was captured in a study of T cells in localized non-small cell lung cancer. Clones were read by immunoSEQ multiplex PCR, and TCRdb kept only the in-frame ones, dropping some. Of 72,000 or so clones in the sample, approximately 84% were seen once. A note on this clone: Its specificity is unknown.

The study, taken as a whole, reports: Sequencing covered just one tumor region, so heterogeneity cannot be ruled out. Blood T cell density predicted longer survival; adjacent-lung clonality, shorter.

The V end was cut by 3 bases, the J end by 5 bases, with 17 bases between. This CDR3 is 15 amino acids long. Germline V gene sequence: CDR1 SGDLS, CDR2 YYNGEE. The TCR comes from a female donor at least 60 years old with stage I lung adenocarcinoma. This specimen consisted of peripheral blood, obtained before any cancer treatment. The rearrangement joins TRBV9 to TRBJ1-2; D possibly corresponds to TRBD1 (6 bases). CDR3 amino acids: CASSGRQVGVYGYTF. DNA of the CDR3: TGTGCCAGCAGCGGACGACAGGTGGGGGTGTATGGCTACACCTTC. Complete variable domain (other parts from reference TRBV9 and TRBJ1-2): DSGVTQTPKHLITATGQRVTLRCSPRSGDLSVYWYQQSLDQGLQFLIQYYNGEERAKGNILERFSAQQFPDLHSELNLSSLELGDSALYFCASSGRQVGVYGYTFGSGTRLTVV.